The present T cell receptor (beta chain) was sequenced within a study of shared clonotypes between healthy human individuals. Study as a whole: Donor ages ranged 18 to 49 years: a couple of women, a few men.

Overall study results and limits: Represented diversity (both genetic and exposure-history) was limited by the small number of donors.

Around 300 ng DNA, approximately 30,000 T cell genomes, went into unsorted PBMC replicate PCRs. Some clones are missing from TCRdb's copy, which holds only in-frame ones; the method was immunoSEQ multiplex PCR. The sample gives fewer than 600,000 clones, 60% to 80% of which show up once; 12% is in the top ten. Germline V gene data show CDR1 as GTSNPN and CDR2 as SVGIG (reference sequence). The CDR3 length is 9 residues. Note on this clone: Its antigen is as yet unknown. This likely stems from a read error, as it lies one base from a far larger clone. The sample carries other DNA sequences with the same CDR3.

The sequenced sample consisted of PBMCs. The chain combines TRBV30 with TRBJ1-6, with D perhaps matching TRBD1 (5 bases). This TCR came from a middle-aged woman in good health. Some clones in this sample may be carry-over from other donors' samples. CDR3 DNA sequence: TGTGCATGGAGTGCGGGGCGTAACTTT. It is translated as CAWSAGRNF.